This record concerns one T cell receptor (beta chain) sequence. This record comes from a study of human T cells and chemical hapten exposure. Germline V CDR1 and CDR2: SEHNR, FQNEAQ (reference sequence). This CDR3 spans 14 amino acids. Deletions cut 5 bases from V and 0 bases from J, with 8 bases between. MiXCR, applied by TCRdb to the RACE reads, yields one record per CDR3 protein. The top ten clones hold under 3% of a sample with a few hundred thousand distinct CDR3 sequences, about 4.8% of them seen once. The time point here: patch test 1, 2 weeks after DPC sensitization. Treatment reported: therapeutic diphenylcyclopropenone sensitization with weekly scalp DPC.

This clonotype was sampled from a woman aged 45-59 years with alopecia areata. Some clones in this sample may be carry-over from other donors' samples. Sequences were derived from whole blood, sampled in connection with sensitization to the hapten diphenylcyclopropenone (DPC). The chain is built from TRBV7-9 and TRBJ1-3, with unresolved D. CDR3: CASSPLRSGNTIYF. CDR3 nucleotide sequence: TGTGCCAGCAGCCCCCTCCGCTCTGGAAACACCATATATTTT.